This TCR beta chain was captured in a study of blood T cells in healthy people across ages. The study, taken as a whole, reports: Samples with more naive T cells showed higher observed beta diversity.

V lost 2 bases to trimming and J lost 6 bases, with 12 bases between them. CDR3 length equals 14 residues. CDR1 is MDHEN and CDR2 is SYDVKM in the germline V gene. As regards this clonotype: As yet, its antigen is unknown.

Whenever a sample was processed, at least 6 million PBMCs were isolated. Extractions gave at least 6 micrograms of total RNA per sample. A sample-barcoded 5' primer and a J-beta primer mix were used in a second PCR of roughly 6 to 11 cycles. No fewer than 3 million CDR3-containing paired-end reads came from each sample. Using its own MiXCR run on the 5' RACE reads, TCRdb lists one record per CDR3 protein. The table shows about 1,000,000 distinct CDR3 sequences, with under 55% occurring only once. The chain recombines TRBV28 with TRBJ2-3; D remains ambiguous. Sequencing input: blood. The source is a woman aged 60-75 years in good health. CDR3 in amino acids: CASSLKVAGDTQYF. In DNA, the CDR3 is TGTGCCAGCAGTTTAAAGGTGGCCGGGGATACGCAGTATTTT. Complete variable domain (other parts from reference TRBV28 and TRBJ2-3): DVKVTQSSRYLVKRTGEKVFLECVQDMDHENMFWYRQDPGLGLRLIYFSYDVKMKEKGDIPEGYSVSREKKERFSLILESASTNQTSMYLCASSLKVAGDTQYFGPGTRLTVL.